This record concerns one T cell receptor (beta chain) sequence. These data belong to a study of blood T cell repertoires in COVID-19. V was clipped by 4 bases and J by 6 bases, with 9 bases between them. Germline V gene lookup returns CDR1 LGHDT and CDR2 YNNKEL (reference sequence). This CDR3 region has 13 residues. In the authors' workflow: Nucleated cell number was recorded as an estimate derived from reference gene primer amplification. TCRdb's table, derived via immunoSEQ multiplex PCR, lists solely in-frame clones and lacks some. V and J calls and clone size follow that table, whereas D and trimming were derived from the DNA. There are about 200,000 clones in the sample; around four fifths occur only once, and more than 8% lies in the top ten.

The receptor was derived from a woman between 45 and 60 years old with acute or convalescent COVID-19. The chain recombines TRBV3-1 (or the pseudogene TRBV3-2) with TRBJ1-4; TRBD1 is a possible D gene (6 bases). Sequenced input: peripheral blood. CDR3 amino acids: CASSRYRDEKLFF. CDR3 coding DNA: TGTGCCAGCAGCCGGTACAGGGATGAAAAACTGTTTTTT.